Each of the 15 T cell receptor beta chains below was sequenced from the same sample in a study of control samples from healthy donors and cancer patients (dated by TCRdb to the early 2020s). Library creation used the immunoSEQ multiplex PCR assay. The table was pulled from immuneACCESS by TCRdb, which kept in-frame rearrangements only. Such tables lose some clones; where checked, under half of the loss comes from unresolved V genes, and the rest has no known cause. The sample table lists 130,000 or so clones, more than 80% of them with a count of one. The ten largest clones represent approximately 7% of the sample. Sequences were obtained from blood. These receptor sequences come from a man aged 18 to 35 in good health.

There are a few counts of this clone. The CDR3, as DNA: TGTGCCAGCAGTGTTTCAAGACAGGGTAGCCAGCCCCAGCATTTT. Protein product: CASSVSRQGSQPQHF. The chain is built from TRBV2 and TRBJ1-5; 7 nucleotides line up with TRBD1. The CDR3 runs 15 residues. CDR1 is SNHLY, CDR2 FYNNEI, per germline. The V segment lost 4 bases and the J segment 7 bases; nucleotides outside the gene matches: 10.

The V and J genes are TRBV28 and TRBJ1-4; D is undetermined. Trimming took 6 bases from V and 8 from J, leaving 16 bases between them. This CDR3 is built from 14 residues. Germline loops: CDR1 MDHEN, CDR2 SYDVKM. The CDR3 loop reads CASSGGFPGEKLFF. Written as DNA, the CDR3 is TGTGCCAGCAGCGGCGGATTCCCGGGCGAAAAACTGTTTTTT.

The gene calls are TRBV6-5 and TRBJ2-2; D is uncertain. V was shortened by 5 bases and J by 6 bases, with 7 bases between the two germline ends. CDR1 and CDR2 (germline): MNHEY, SVGAGI. The CDR3 is 12 residues long. CDR3 residues: CASSITAGELFF. CDR3 DNA sequence: TGTGCCAGCAGTATCACAGCCGGGGAGCTGTTTTTT.

This clone was picked up one time. The genes are TRBV6-5 and TRBJ1-2, with 7 nucleotides matching TRBD1. Trimming took 5 bases from V and 4 from J; bases not matched to a gene: 7. The germline V gene encodes CDR1 MNHEY and CDR2 SVGAGI. The CDR3 has 14 residues. The CDR3 loop is CASSRPGTAYGYTF. DNA for the CDR3: TGTGCCAGCAGTCGACCCGGGACAGCCTATGGCTACACCTTC.

This chain connects TRBV27 to TRBJ2-1; 9 nucleotides line up with TRBD2. The CDR3 length is 17 residues. Per germline, CDR1 MNHEY and CDR2 SMNVEV (reference sequence). J gave up 7 bases and V 4 bases, and 14 bases lay outside the gene matches. CDR3 in DNA: TGTGCCAGCAGTTCACCCCTGGCGGGGGGGCCGGAGAATGAGCAGTTCTTC. Translation: CASSSPLAGGPENEQFF.

This clone was counted a few times. The chain joins TRBV7-2 to TRBJ2-1; no reliable D call. The V and J ends lost 0 bases and 5 bases respectively, with 5 bases between them. The CDR3 loop spans 13 amino acids. Germline-derived CDR1 and CDR2 are SGHTA and FQGNSA. CDR3 nucleotides: TGTGCCAGCAGCTTAGCGTTTCACAATGAGCAGTTCTTC. Encoded protein: CASSLAFHNEQFF.

The table lists this clone with a count of one. The chain employs TRBV24-1 and TRBJ2-4; no firm D call. The CDR3 has 16 residues. From germline, CDR1 is KGHDR and CDR2 SFDVKD. Trimming removed 2 bases from V and 0 bases from J, with 10 bases in between. The CDR3: CATSDSSASAKNIQYF. The CDR3 coding sequence is TGTGCCACCAGTGATTCCAGTGCCTCAGCCAAAAACATTCAGTACTTC.

The chain has TRBV29-1 and TRBJ2-5; D unclear. This CDR3 is 11 amino acids long. The germline V gene encodes CDR1 SQVTM and CDR2 ANQGSEA. Trimming pared 7 bases from V and 5 bases from J, leaving 11 bases between. The CDR3 bases are TGCAGCGGAGGTCAGGTGGAGACCCAGTACTTC. Protein: CSGGQVETQYF.

This clone was seen repeatedly, ten times or more. The chain links TRBV7-2 to TRBJ1-1, with a weak D call TRBD1 (5 bases). The ends were cut back, 5 bases at V and 5 bases at J, with 15 bases in the middle. This CDR3 comprises 14 residues. CDR1 and CDR2 (germline): SGHTA, FQGNSA. The CDR3 protein is CASSPGTRITEAFF. The CDR3 coding sequence is TGTGCCAGCAGCCCCGGGACCCGGATAACTGAAGCTTTCTTT.

The count of this clone is one. V gene TRBV10-1 combines with J gene TRBJ2-5, with unresolved D. CDR3 size: 11 residues. Deletions cut 8 bases from V and 8 bases from J, with 12 bases between. The V gene's germline CDR1 is WNHNN and CDR2 SYGVQD (reference sequence). CDR3 DNA sequence: TGCGCCAGCCAACCAGTCCAAACCCAGTACTTC. It codes for CASQPVQTQYF.

The chain employs TRBV7-9 and TRBJ1-2; D not resolved. Looked up from germline, CDR1 is SEHNR and CDR2 is FQNEAQ (reference sequence). The CDR3 contains 15 residues. Trimming removed 0 bases from V and 6 bases from J, with 14 bases in between. CDR3 bases: TGTGCCAGCAGCTTAGCGCCCAGCTTCTTGGATGGCTACACCTTC. Protein product: CASSLAPSFLDGYTF.

The V and J genes are TRBV5-1 and TRBJ1-1, with D unresolved. The germline gives CDR1 SGHRS, CDR2 YFSETQ. The CDR3 has 14 residues. V lost 2 bases and J 8 bases, leaving 16 bases between the germline ends. CDR3 nucleotides: TGCGCCAGCAGCTTAGTCTACAGAGGACCGGAAGCTTTCTTT. Protein: CASSLVYRGPEAFF. The variable domain in full, with the rest retrieved from reference TRBV5-1 and TRBJ1-1, is KAGVTQTPRYLIKTRGQQVTLSCSPISGHRSVSWYQQTPGQGLQFLFEYFSETQRNKGNFPGRFSGRQFSNSRSEMNVSTLELGDSALYLCASSLVYRGPEAFFGQGTRLTVV.

V and J are TRBV24-1 and TRBJ2-7; D ambiguous. The V gene lost 2 bases and the J gene lost 2 bases, with 12 bases spanning the gap. This CDR3 has 15 amino acids. CDR1 is KGHDR, CDR2 SFDVKD, per germline. The CDR3 sequence: CATSDSTGYTYEQYF. As DNA, the CDR3 is TGTGCCACCAGTGATTCGACGGGCTACACCTACGAGCAGTACTTC.

The rearrangement joins TRBV30 to TRBJ1-2; no clear D gene. V was cut by 2 bases and J by 0 bases, with 7 bases left in between. The CDR3 extends over 13 amino acids. Germline values: CDR1 GTSNPN, CDR2 SVGIG (reference sequence). This chain's CDR3 is CAWSIQANYGYTF. CDR3 DNA: TGTGCCTGGAGTATTCAAGCTAACTATGGCTACACCTTC.

The genes are TRBV27 and TRBJ2-5; D might be TRBD1 (6 bases). The germline V gene encodes CDR1 MNHEY and CDR2 SMNVEV (reference sequence). This CDR3 has 15 amino acids. V was shortened by 5 bases and J by 3 bases, with 16 bases between the two germline ends. CDR3 sequence (DNA): TGTGCCAGCAGTCCGGGACACCCACGGAAAGAGACCCAGTACTTC. It translates to CASSPGHPRKETQYF.